The TCR beta chain described here comes from a study of T cells in localized non-small cell lung cancer. Germline CDR1 LNHDA, CDR2 SQIVND (reference sequence). The CDR3 runs 16 residues. The trim removed 7 bases at V and 1 base at J, leaving 8 bases unmatched. To note about this clone: Its antigen is not identified.

The uninvolved lung lay at least 2 cm from the tumor margin and lacked atypia. Repertoires were generated with immunoSEQ multiplex PCR, while TCRdb's copy carries only in-frame clones and drops some. Altogether roughly 1,000 clones are present, approximately 22% being singletons, with the ten largest covering around 9.5%. Study-level points and caveats: Paired adjacent lung recovered a median approximately 62 of the top 100 tumor clones. Peak T cell clonality was found in uninvolved adjacent lung, exceeding tumor.

The sequencing here drew on normal lung tissue next to the tumor, taken before any cancer treatment. V and J are TRBV19 and TRBJ1-5; 9 nucleotides line up with TRBD1. The clonotype was recovered from a female donor older than 55 with stage I lung adenocarcinoma. In DNA, the CDR3 is TGTGCCAGTACCAATGGACAGGGGAGGAGCAATCAGCCCCAGCATTTT. Its translation is CASTNGQGRSNQPQHF. Based on the CDR3 plus reference TRBV19 and TRBJ1-5, the full variable domain is DGGITQSPKYLFRKEGQNVTLSCEQNLNHDAMYWYRQDPGQGLRLIYYSQIVNDFQKGDIAEGYSVSREKKESFPLTVTSAQKNPTAFYLCASTNGQGRSNQPQHFGDGTRLSIL.